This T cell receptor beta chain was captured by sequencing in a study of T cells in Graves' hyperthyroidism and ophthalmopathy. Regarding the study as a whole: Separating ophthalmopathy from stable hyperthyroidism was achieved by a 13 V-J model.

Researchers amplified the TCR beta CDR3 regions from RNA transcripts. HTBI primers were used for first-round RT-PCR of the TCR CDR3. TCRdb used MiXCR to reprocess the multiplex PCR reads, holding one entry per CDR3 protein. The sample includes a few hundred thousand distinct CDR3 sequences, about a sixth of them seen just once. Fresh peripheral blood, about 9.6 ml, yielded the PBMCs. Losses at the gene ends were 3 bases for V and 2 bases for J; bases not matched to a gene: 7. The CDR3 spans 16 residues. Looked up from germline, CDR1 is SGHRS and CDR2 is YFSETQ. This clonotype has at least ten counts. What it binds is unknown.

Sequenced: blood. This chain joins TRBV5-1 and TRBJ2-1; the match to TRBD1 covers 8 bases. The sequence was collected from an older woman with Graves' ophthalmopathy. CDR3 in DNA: TGCGCCAGCAGCTCGTACAGGGGGACCACCTACAATGAGCAGTTCTTC. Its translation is CASSSYRGTTYNEQFF.